One and the same sample provided the 23 T cell receptor beta chains below, sequenced in a study of patients and donors after allogeneic stem cell transplantation. TCRdb processed the RT-PCR reads anew with MiXCR; each CDR3 protein has one entry. Of 800,000 to 1,000,000 distinct CDR3 sequences listed, roughly 18% are singletons. Input material: blood, either unsorted or a sorted T cell fraction (not recorded which). The receptors stem from a human donor who was either an allogeneic HSCT recipient or a stem cell or donor lymphocyte infusion donor (not recorded which). It is not recorded whose cells these are; they may come from a transplant donor.

The sample holds a few counts of this clonotype. The J gene is TRBJ1-2, the V gene TRBV6-5; 9 bases are shared with TRBD1. The germline gives CDR1 MNHEY, CDR2 SVGAGI. The CDR3 is 15 amino acids. V lost 2 bases, J lost 6 bases, and 7 bases stayed unmatched. CDR3 nucleotide sequence: TGTGCCAGCAGTTACGAAAACAGGGGGCGTGATGGCTACACCTTC. Its translation is CASSYENRGRDGYTF.

This clonotype was seen a few times. The J gene is TRBJ2-3, the V gene TRBV12-3 or TRBV12-4; D might be TRBD2 (7 bases). The CDR3 is 16 residues long. V lost 7 bases and J 6 bases, leaving 23 bases between the germline ends. The CDR3: CASTLRGGRAGDTQYF. CDR3 coding DNA: TGTGCCAGCACCCTTAGAGGGGGGAGGGCCGGGGATACGCAGTATTTT.

Only a few counts were recorded for this clonotype. V is TRBV4-3 and J is TRBJ1-2; D is undetermined. Germline loops: CDR1 LGHNA, CDR2 YSLEER. Trimming took 0 bases from V and 8 from J, leaving 16 bases between them. The CDR3 consists of 15 residues. CDR3 sequence: CASSQDITVGSGYTF. The CDR3 bases are TGCGCCAGCAGCCAAGATATAACGGTAGGATCCGGCTACACCTTC.

The V gene is TRBV4-3, the J gene TRBJ2-1; 13 bases match TRBD2. Germline loops: CDR1 LGHNA, CDR2 YSLEER. This CDR3 is 17 amino acids long. Trimming cost V 0 bases and J 6 bases; bases outside gene matches: 5. The CDR3 here is CASSQDPTSGGSNEQFF. The CDR3 DNA reads as TGCGCCAGCAGCCAAGATCCGACTAGCGGGGGGAGCAATGAGCAGTTCTTC.

There are many counts of this clonotype. The gene calls are TRBV12-3 or TRBV12-4 and TRBJ1-1, with no clear D. The CDR3 is 12 residues long. V was shortened by 5 bases and J by 0 bases, with 4 bases between the two germline ends. The CDR3 sequence is CASSQMNTEAFF. CDR3 bases: TGTGCCAGCAGTCAAATGAACACTGAAGCTTTCTTT.

V and J are TRBV29-1 and TRBJ2-1, with 7 bases identical to TRBD2. CDR3 length: 14 amino acids. V trimming: 2 bases; J trimming: 3 bases; junction bases outside the gene matches: 4. The V gene's germline CDR1 is SQVTM and CDR2 ANQGSEA. Here the CDR3 DNA reads TGCAGCGTTGAACAAGGACTAGGCTACAATGAGCAGTTCTTC. It specifies CSVEQGLGYNEQFF.

The rearrangement uses TRBV7-7 and TRBJ2-7; D is unclear. The V end lost 8 bases, the J end lost 5 bases, and 19 bases lay between the germline ends. The CDR3 is made up of 14 amino acids. Germline CDR1 SSHAT, CDR2 FNYEAQ (reference sequence). The CDR3 nucleotides are TGTGCCAGCTCCCACGGCAGGCCGGGCGACGAGCAGTACTTC. This translates into CASSHGRPGDEQYF.

The DNA for the CDR3 is TGTGCCAGCACCCCCCGGGACGGCGTTAATTCACCCCTCCACTTT. Translation gives CASTPRDGVNSPLHF. The V and J genes are TRBV12-3 or TRBV12-4 and TRBJ1-6; D is possibly TRBD1 (5 bases). CDR3 length equals 15 residues. Trimming removed 7 bases from V and 6 bases from J, with 16 bases in between.

In this sample, this clonotype turned up many times. The rearrangement links TRBV12-3 or TRBV12-4 to TRBJ2-2; D gene unclear. The CDR3 totals 13 residues. Trimming removed 8 bases from V and 1 base from J, with 8 bases in between. CDR3 loop: CASGTVNTGELFF. The CDR3 nucleotides read TGTGCCAGCGGTACAGTGAACACCGGGGAGCTGTTTTTT.

This clonotype was counted ten times or more. The chain has TRBV20-1 and TRBJ2-5; 7 bases fit TRBD1. J gave up 1 base and V 5 bases, and 4 bases lay outside the gene matches. The CDR3 is 13 residues long. Germline CDR1 DFQATT, CDR2 SNEGSKA (reference sequence). The CDR3: CSAPGTAQETQYF. CDR3 sequence (DNA): TGCAGTGCTCCAGGGACAGCCCAAGAGACCCAGTACTTC.

The chain is built from TRBV5-1 and TRBJ2-1, with D possibly matching TRBD1 (6 bases). Per germline, CDR1 SGHRS and CDR2 YFSETQ. The ends were cut back, 4 bases at V and 3 bases at J, with 14 bases in the middle. The CDR3 runs 15 residues. CDR3 DNA: TGCGCCAGCAGCACCTACAGGGACGTCTACAATGAGCAGTTCTTC. Translating it yields CASSTYRDVYNEQFF.

This clonotype has more than one count but fewer than ten. The J gene is TRBJ2-3, the V gene TRBV14; a weak D match, TRBD1 (5 bases). The germline CDR1 and CDR2 sequences are SGHDN and FVKESK. The CDR3 extends over 16 amino acids. V was trimmed by 1 base and J by 0 bases, leaving 11 bases between them. The CDR3 region has the DNA TGTGCCAGCAGCCAAGGCAGGGCAGATAGCACAGATACGCAGTATTTT. Its protein is CASSQGRADSTDTQYF.

This clonotype has only a few counts. This chain uses TRBV12-3 or TRBV12-4 with TRBJ1-6; D ambiguous. The CDR3 spans 14 residues. Between the trimmed V and J ends, which lost 3 bases and 10 bases, there was a span of 13 bases. The CDR3 region has the DNA TGTGCCAGCAGTTTCGTCCTCAAGGGATCACCCCTCCACTTT. Encoded protein: CASSFVLKGSPLHF.

Only a few counts were recorded for this clonotype. V gene TRBV6-1 combines with J gene TRBJ1-5; the D gene is possibly TRBD1 (5 bases). Looked up from germline, CDR1 is MNHNS and CDR2 is SASEGT. This CDR3 is built from 18 residues. Trimming pared 7 bases from V and 0 bases from J, leaving 22 bases between. CDR3 amino acids: CASTYYLSGMNSNQPQHF. The CDR3 DNA is TGTGCCAGCACCTACTATCTATCAGGGATGAATAGCAATCAGCCCCAGCATTTT.

This chain connects TRBV5-1 to TRBJ2-7; 10 nucleotides agree with TRBD2. Looked up from germline, CDR1 is SGHRS and CDR2 is YFSETQ. After removal of 4 bases from V and 2 bases from J, the junction contained 6 bases not matched to a gene. The CDR3 length is 15 residues. CDR3 residues: CASSGTSGVTYEQYF. The CDR3 nucleotides read TGCGCCAGCAGCGGAACTAGCGGGGTCACCTACGAGCAGTACTTC.

This clonotype was seen a handful of times. The rearrangement uses TRBV10-3 and TRBJ1-2, with D maybe TRBD1 (5 bases). The CDR3 extends over 15 amino acids. V was shortened by 6 bases and J by 6 bases, with 20 bases between the two germline ends. The germline V gene encodes CDR1 ENHRY and CDR2 SYGVKD. CDR3 protein: CAIRERDGTPNGYTF. CDR3 DNA sequence: TGTGCCATCAGGGAAAGGGACGGGACCCCCAATGGCTACACCTTC.

The rearrangement uses TRBV11-1 and TRBJ2-7; 7 nucleotides align to TRBD2. V shed 7 bases and J 2 bases; nucleotides not matched to a gene: 11. The germline gives CDR1 SGHAT, CDR2 FQDESV (reference sequence). The CDR3 contains 15 residues. CDR3 bases: TGTGCCAGCAACCCCGGCGCGGGAGAGCCCTACGAGCAGTACTTC. Amino acid sequence: CASNPGAGEPYEQYF.

The chain has TRBV20-1 and TRBJ2-3; TRBD2 matches 7 bases. This CDR3 has 13 residues. Per the germline V gene, CDR1 is DFQATT and CDR2 is SNEGSKA (reference sequence). V trimming: 6 bases; J trimming: 4 bases; junction bases outside the gene matches: 7. Here the CDR3 reads CSATGTISDTQYF. DNA for the CDR3: TGCAGTGCCACCGGGACTATCTCAGATACGCAGTATTTT.

The sample holds a few counts of this clonotype. The J gene is TRBJ1-4, the V gene TRBV7-9; D not certain. Trimming stripped 5 bases from V and 4 bases from J, with 11 bases between. Per the germline V gene, CDR1 is SEHNR and CDR2 is FQNEAQ (reference sequence). The CDR3 has 14 residues. CDR3 residues: CASSPPKVNEKLFF. Written as DNA, the CDR3 is TGTGCCAGCAGCCCCCCGAAGGTTAATGAAAAACTGTTTTTT.

This clonotype has only a few counts. The V call is TRBV12-3 or TRBV12-4, the J call TRBJ2-1, with 9 bases fitting TRBD2. Germline trimming cut 5 bases from V and 5 bases from J; bases unmatched to any gene: 10. The CDR3 covers 16 residues. In DNA, the CDR3 is TGTGCCAGCAGTCCCAAGCCTAGCGGGGCGCACAATGAGCAGTTCTTC. The encoded protein is CASSPKPSGAHNEQFF.

This clonotype was counted a few times. The rearrangement joins TRBV6-2 or TRBV6-3 to TRBJ2-7, with a possible D match to TRBD2 (6 bases). V gave up 10 bases and J gave up 2 bases, with 21 bases separating them. Germline V gives CDR1 MNHEY, CDR2 SVGEGT. The CDR3 contains 15 residues. The CDR3 is CATASFRLGTYEQYF. The CDR3 bases are TGTGCCACCGCCTCCTTTCGACTAGGAACCTACGAGCAGTACTTC.

This clonotype appeared a few times. The rearrangement links TRBV7-9 to TRBJ2-1; D is perhaps TRBD1 (6 bases). Germline V gives CDR1 SEHNR, CDR2 FQNEAQ (reference sequence). The CDR3 is 17 amino acids. V lost 5 bases and J lost 0, with 17 bases in between. The CDR3 here is CASSPNYRESSYNEQFF. The CDR3 DNA is TGTGCCAGCAGCCCGAACTACAGGGAGAGCTCCTACAATGAGCAGTTCTTC.

This clonotype was seen more than once but under ten times. The CDR3 reads CSARAWPWDTEAFF. In nucleotides, the CDR3 is TGCAGTGCTAGAGCGTGGCCTTGGGACACTGAAGCTTTCTTT. V usage is TRBV20-1 and J usage is TRBJ1-1; D is ambiguous. CDR3 length: 14 residues. Germline CDR1 and CDR2: DFQATT and SNEGSKA (reference sequence). The V end was cut by 1 base, the J end by 3 bases, with 12 bases between.